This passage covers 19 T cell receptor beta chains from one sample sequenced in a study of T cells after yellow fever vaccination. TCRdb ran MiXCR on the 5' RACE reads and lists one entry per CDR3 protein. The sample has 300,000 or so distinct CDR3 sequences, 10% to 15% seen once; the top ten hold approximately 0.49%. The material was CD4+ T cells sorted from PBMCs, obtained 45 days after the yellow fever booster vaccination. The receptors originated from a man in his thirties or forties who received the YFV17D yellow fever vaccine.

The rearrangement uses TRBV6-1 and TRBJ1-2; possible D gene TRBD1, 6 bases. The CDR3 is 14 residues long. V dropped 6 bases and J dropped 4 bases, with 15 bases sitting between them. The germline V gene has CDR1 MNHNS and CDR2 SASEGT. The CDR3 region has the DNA TGTGCCAGCAGGACTGGGGACATTGGCTATGGCTACACCTTC. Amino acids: CASRTGDIGYGYTF.

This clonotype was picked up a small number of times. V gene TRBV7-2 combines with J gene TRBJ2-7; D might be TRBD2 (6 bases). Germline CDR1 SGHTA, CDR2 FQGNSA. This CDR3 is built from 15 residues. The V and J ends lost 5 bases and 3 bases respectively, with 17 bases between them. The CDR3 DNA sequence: TGTGCCAGCAGCCGTGGACTACCAATGAACTACGAGCAGTACTTC. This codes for CASSRGLPMNYEQYF.

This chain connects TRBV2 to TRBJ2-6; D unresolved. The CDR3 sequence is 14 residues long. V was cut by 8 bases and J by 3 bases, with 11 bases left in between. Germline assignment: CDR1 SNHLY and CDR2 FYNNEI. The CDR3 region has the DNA TGTGCCAGCCTACCGACTGGTGGGGCCAACGTCCTGACTTTC. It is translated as CASLPTGGANVLTF. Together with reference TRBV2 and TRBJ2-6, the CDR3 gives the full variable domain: EPEVTQTPSHQVTQMGQEVILRCVPISNHLYFYWYRQILGQKVEFLVSFYNNEISEKSEIFDDQFSVERPDGSNFTLKIRSTKLEDSAMYFCASLPTGGANVLTFGAGSRLTVL.

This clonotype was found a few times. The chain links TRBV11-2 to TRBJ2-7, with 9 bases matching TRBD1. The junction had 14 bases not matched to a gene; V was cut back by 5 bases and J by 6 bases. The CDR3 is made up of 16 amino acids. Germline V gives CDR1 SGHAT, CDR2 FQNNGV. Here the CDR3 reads CASSLTQGQGLIEQYF. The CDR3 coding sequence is TGTGCCAGCAGCCTAACCCAGGGACAGGGCCTCATCGAGCAGTACTTC.

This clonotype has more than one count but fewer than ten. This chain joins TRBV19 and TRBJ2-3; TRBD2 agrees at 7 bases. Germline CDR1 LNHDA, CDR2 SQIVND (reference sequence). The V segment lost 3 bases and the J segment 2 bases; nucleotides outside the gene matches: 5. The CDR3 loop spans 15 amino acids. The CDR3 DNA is TGTGCCAGTAGTATTGAGCGGGGCGTCACAGATACGCAGTATTTT. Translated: CASSIERGVTDTQYF.

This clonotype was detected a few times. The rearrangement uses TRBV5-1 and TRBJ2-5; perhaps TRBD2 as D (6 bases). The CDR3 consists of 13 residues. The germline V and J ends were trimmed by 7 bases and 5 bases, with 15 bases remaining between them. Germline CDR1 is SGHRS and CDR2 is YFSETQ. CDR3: CASASPGRETQYF. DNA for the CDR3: TGCGCCAGCGCGAGCCCGGGGAGGGAGACCCAGTACTTC.

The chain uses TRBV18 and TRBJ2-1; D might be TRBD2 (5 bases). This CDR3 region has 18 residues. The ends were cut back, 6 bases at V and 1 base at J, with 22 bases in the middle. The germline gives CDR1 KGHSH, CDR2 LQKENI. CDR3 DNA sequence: TGTGCCAGCTCCCCCGGCCGTAGGAGGATTACGTCCTACAATGAGCAGTTCTTC. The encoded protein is CASSPGRRRITSYNEQFF.

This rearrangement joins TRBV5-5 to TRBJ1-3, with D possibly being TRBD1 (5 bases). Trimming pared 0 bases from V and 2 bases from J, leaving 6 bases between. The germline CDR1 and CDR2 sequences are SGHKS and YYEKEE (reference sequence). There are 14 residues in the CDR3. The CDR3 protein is CASSLARAGNTIYF. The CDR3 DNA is TGTGCCAGCAGCTTGGCCAGGGCTGGAAACACCATATATTTT. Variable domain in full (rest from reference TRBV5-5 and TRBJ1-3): DAGVTQSPTHLIKTRGQQVTLRCSPISGHKSVSWYQQVLGQGPQFIFQYYEKEERGRGNFPDRFSARQFPNYSSELNVNALLLGDSALYLCASSLARAGNTIYFGEGSWLTVV.

The CDR3 protein is CSVRITRNEQFF. CDR3 nucleotides: TGCAGCGTTCGAATTACTAGGAATGAGCAGTTCTTC. The rearrangement joins TRBV29-1 to TRBJ2-1; possible D gene TRBD2, 5 bases. The CDR3 sequence is 12 residues long. Germline V CDR1 and CDR2: SQVTM, ANQGSEA. With 5 bases removed from V and 7 bases from J, the gap between germline ends came to 12 bases.

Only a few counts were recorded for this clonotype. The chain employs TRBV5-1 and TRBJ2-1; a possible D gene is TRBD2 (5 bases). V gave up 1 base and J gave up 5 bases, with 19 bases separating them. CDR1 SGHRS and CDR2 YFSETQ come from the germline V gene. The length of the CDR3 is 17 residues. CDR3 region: CASSLPPGKARHNEQFF. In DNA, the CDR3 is TGCGCCAGCAGCTTGCCTCCCGGGAAAGCCCGACACAATGAGCAGTTCTTC.

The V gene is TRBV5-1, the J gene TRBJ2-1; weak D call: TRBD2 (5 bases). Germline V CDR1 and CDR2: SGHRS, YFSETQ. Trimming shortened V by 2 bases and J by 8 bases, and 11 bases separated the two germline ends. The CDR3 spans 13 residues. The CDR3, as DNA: TGCGCCAGCAGCTTTGCGGGCTCGGATGAGCAGTTCTTC. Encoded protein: CASSFAGSDEQFF.

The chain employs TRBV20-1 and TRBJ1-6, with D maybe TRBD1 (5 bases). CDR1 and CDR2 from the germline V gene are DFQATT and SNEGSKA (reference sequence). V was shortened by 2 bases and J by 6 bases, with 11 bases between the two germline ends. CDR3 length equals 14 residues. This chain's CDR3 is CSARSGGGNSPLHF. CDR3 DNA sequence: TGCAGTGCTAGAAGTGGGGGTGGTAATTCACCCCTCCACTTT.

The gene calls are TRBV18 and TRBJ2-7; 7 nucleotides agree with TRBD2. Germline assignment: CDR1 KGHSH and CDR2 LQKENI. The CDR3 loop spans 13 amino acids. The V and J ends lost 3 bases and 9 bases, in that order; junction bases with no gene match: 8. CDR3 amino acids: CASSPTNGLGQYF. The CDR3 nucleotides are TGTGCCAGCTCACCGACGAATGGACTAGGGCAGTACTTC.

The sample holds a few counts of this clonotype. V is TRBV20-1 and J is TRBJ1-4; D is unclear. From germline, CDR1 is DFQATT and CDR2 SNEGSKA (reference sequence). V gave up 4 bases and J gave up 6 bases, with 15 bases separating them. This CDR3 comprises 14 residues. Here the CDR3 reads CSATGAGVDEKLFF. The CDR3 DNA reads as TGCAGTGCTACCGGAGCGGGAGTTGATGAAAAACTGTTTTTT.

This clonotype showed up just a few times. CDR3 amino acids: CASSRTGTGGEKLFF. CDR3 coding DNA: TGTGCCAGCAGCCGAACCGGGACAGGGGGTGAAAAACTGTTTTTT. V and J are TRBV7-2 and TRBJ1-4, with 11 bases matching TRBD1. The CDR3 has 15 residues. V lost 5 bases to trimming and J lost 7 bases; unmatched junction nucleotides: 6. Germline CDR1 and CDR2: SGHTA and FQGNSA. The full variable domain, rest sourced from reference TRBV7-2 and TRBJ1-4, is GAGVSQSPSNKVTEKGKDVELRCDPISGHTALYWYRQSLGQGLEFLIYFQGNSAPDKSGLPSDRFSAERTGGSVSTLTIQRTQQEDSAVYLCASSRTGTGGEKLFFGSGTQLSVL.

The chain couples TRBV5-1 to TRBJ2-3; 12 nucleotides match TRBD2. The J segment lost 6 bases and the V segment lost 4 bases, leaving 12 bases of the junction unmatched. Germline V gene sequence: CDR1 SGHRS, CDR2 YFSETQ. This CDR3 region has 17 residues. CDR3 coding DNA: TGCGCCAGCAGCACCTCGGGACTAGCGGGCAGGAAGGATACGCAGTATTTT. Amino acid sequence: CASSTSGLAGRKDTQYF.

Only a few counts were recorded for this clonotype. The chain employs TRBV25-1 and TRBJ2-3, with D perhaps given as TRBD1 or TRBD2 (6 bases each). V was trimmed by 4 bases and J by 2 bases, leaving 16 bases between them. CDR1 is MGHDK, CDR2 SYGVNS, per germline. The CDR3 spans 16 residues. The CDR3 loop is CASSVEGRGFTDTQYF. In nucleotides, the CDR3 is TGTGCCAGCAGTGTGGAGGGCAGGGGATTCACAGATACGCAGTATTTT.

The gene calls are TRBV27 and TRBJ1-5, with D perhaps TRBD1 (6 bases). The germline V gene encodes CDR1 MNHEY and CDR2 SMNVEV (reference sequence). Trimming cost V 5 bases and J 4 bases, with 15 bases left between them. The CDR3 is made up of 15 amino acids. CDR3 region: CASSPQTGPNQPQHF. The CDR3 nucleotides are TGTGCCAGCAGTCCTCAGACAGGCCCAAATCAGCCCCAGCATTTT.

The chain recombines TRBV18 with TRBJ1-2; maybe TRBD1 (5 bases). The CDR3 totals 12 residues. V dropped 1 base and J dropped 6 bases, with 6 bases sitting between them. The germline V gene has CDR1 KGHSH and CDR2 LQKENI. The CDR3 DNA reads TGTGCCAGCTCACCACGGGGGGATGGCTACACCTTC. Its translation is CASSPRGDGYTF.